This TCR beta chain was obtained from a study of identical twins. Germline V gene sequence: CDR1 LGHNA, CDR2 YSLEER. The CDR3 runs 16 residues. V lost 0 bases to trimming and J lost 6 bases; unmatched junction nucleotides: 10. TCRdb independently ran MiXCR on the 5' RACE reads; one entry per CDR3 protein. The table records 650,000 to 750,000 distinct CDR3 sequences, around 20% of them present only once. The same specimen was also included in a second study, on T cells expressing NK-cell markers. That publication notes: One observes that, in a few donors, these clonotypes were also the leading ones within the CD3+CD56-NKG2C+ fraction.

Sequencing was done on a sample of PBMCs. The V and J genes are TRBV4-3 and TRBJ2-7; 8 nucleotides align to TRBD1. The sequence derives from a woman aged 18-35 years in good health. Written as DNA, the CDR3 is TGCGCCAGCAGCCAAGATAGACAGGGGCCTTTTTTCGAGCAGTACTTC. Amino acid sequence: CASSQDRQGPFFEQYF.